This T cell receptor beta chain was sequenced during a study of cytomegalovirus exposure and HLA in healthy donors. The primer mix had 60 Vbeta and 13 Jbeta primers. Under the authors' procedure: As a later analysis found, there were tens of millions of unique TCR beta chains, of which some 10 million were shared. Data came from immunoSEQ multiplex PCR; TCRdb stores just in-frame clones and leaves some out. Clone size and V and J calls were adopted from that table, with D and trimming inferred from the DNA. Among approximately 140,000 clones listed, 78% were seen once. With regard to this clone: The antigen remains undetermined.

Those who donated were healthy bone marrow donors. This CDR3 spans 12 amino acids. The ends were cut back, 4 bases at V and 3 bases at J, with 8 bases in the middle. Germline assignment: CDR1 SGDLS and CDR2 YYNGEE. Whole-study results and caveats: The listing of 150 to 200 TCR beta chains classed them as cytomegalovirus-associated.

The chain carries TRBV9 and TRBJ2-7; a weak D match, TRBD1 (5 bases). The receptor comes from a male donor in good health and CMV-seronegative. Sequencing was done on a sample of PBMCs. DNA for the CDR3: TGTGCCAGCAGCCCCGACAGCTACGAGCAGTACTTC. Protein sequence: CASSPDSYEQYF. Together with reference TRBV9 and TRBJ2-7, the CDR3 gives the full variable domain: DSGVTQTPKHLITATGQRVTLRCSPRSGDLSVYWYQQSLDQGLQFLIQYYNGEERAKGNILERFSAQQFPDLHSELNLSSLELGDSALYFCASSPDSYEQYFGPGTRLTVT.